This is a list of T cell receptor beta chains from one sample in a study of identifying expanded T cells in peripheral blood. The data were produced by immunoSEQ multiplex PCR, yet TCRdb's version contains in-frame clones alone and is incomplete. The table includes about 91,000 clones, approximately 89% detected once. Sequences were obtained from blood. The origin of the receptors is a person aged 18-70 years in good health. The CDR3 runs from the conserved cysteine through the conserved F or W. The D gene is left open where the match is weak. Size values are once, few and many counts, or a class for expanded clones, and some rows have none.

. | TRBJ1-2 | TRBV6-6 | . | CASSYSKVYYGYTF | TGTGCCAGCAGTTACTCGAAGGTTTACTATGGCTACACCTTC
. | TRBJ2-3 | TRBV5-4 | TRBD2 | CASSPKGLAGVSADTQYF | TGTGCCAGCAGCCCTAAAGGACTAGCGGGAGTCTCTGCAGATACGCAGTATTTT
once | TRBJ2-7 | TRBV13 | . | CASSLASQMGLEQYF | TGTGCCAGCAGCTTAGCTTCCCAGATGGGTCTCGAGCAGTACTTC
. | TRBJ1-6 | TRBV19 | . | CASSIPGIWGNSPLHF | TGTGCCAGTAGTATCCCCGGAATTTGGGGTAATTCACCCCTCCACTTT
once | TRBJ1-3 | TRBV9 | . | CASSVTDSGNTIYF | TGTGCCAGCAGCGTCACGGATTCTGGAAACACCATATATTTT
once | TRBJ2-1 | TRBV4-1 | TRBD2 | CASSPILAGDVNNEQFF | TGCGCCAGCAGCCCGATCCTAGCGGGAGATGTCAACAATGAGCAGTTCTTC
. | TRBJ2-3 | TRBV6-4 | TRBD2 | CASSATSGGADTQYF | TGTGCCAGCAGTGCCACTAGCGGGGGGGCAGATACGCAGTATTTT
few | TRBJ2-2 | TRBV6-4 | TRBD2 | CASSETSGTTGELFF | TGTGCCAGCAGTGAGACTAGCGGGACTACCGGGGAGCTGTTTTTT
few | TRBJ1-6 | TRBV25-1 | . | CASSEGRHEASPLHF | TGTGCCAGCAGTGAAGGACGGCACGAGGCTTCACCCCTCCACTTT
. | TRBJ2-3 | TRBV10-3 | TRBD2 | CAIRTSASTDTQYF | TGTGCCATCAGGACTAGCGCTAGCACAGATACGCAGTATTTT
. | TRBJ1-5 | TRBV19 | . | CASTAGGGHQPQHF | TGTGCCAGTACCGCTGGAGGGGGGCATCAGCCCCAGCATTTT
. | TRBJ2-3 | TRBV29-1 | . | CSVEDLLAEDF | TGCAGCGTTGAAGATCTGCTAGCAGAGGATTTT
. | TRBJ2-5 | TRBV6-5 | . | CASSWSRGSGKTQYF | TGTGCCAGCAGTTGGAGTCGAGGGTCGGGGAAGACCCAGTACTTC
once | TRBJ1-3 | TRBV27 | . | CASSLSPGAGNTIYF | TGTGCCAGCAGTTTATCTCCAGGGGCTGGAAACACCATATATTTT
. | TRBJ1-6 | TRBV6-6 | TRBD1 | CASSYRGDRNSPLHF | TGTGCCAGCAGTTACAGGGGGGACAGGAATTCACCCCTCCACTTT
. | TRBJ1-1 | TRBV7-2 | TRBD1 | CASSLGPEPRGAFF | TGTGCCAGCAGCTTAGGCCCAGAACCCAGGGGGGCTTTCTTT
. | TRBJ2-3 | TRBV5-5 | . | CASSFGGTTDTQYF | TGTGCCAGCAGCTTTGGTGGGACCACAGATACGCAGTATTTT
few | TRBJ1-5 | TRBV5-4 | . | CASSLAGVQPQHF | TGTGCCAGCAGCTTGGCCGGGGTCCAGCCCCAGCATTTT
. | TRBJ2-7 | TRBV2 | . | CASSARAGASSYEQYF | TGTGCCAGCAGCGCGCGTGCAGGGGCGAGCTCCTACGAGCAGTACTTC
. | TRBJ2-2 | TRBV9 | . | CASSTRGGDTGELFF | TGTGCCAGCAGCACCAGGGGGGGCGACACCGGGGAGCTGTTTTTT
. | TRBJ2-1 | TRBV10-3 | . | CATGADNEQFF | TGTGCCACGGGAGCGGATAATGAGCAGTTCTTC
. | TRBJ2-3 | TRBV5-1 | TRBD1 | CASSLMTGGTDTQYF | TGCGCCAGCAGCTTGATGACAGGGGGCACAGATACGCAGTATTTT
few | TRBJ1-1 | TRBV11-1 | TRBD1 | CASSLVSPRDRSHTEAFF | TGTGCCAGCAGCTTAGTATCCCCCAGGGACAGGAGCCACACTGAAGCTTTCTTT
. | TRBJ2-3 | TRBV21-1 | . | CASRIRGGTDTQYF | TGTGCCAGCAGGATCAGGGGTGGCACAGATACGCAGTATTTT
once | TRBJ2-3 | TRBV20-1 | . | CSATTDTQYF | TGCAGTGCTACTACAGATACGCAGTATTTT
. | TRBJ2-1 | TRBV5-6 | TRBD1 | CASSFPGGSYNEQFF | TGTGCCAGCAGCTTCCCAGGGGGCTCCTACAATGAGCAGTTCTTC
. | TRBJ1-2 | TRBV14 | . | CASSTAIFYGYTF | TGTGCCAGCAGCACGGCGATCTTTTATGGCTACACCTTC
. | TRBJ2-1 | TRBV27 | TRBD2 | CASRKAGAYNEQFF | TGTGCCAGCCGAAAAGCGGGGGCCTACAATGAGCAGTTCTTC
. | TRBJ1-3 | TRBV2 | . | CASGGYAGNTIYF | TGTGCCAGCGGGGGGTACGCTGGAAACACCATATATTTT
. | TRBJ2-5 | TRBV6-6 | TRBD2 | CASSYSTSGIQETQYF | TGTGCCAGCAGTTACTCTACTAGCGGGATCCAAGAGACCCAGTACTTC
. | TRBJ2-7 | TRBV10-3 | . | CAVAPKDEQYF | TGTGCCGTTGCCCCCAAGGACGAGCAGTACTTC
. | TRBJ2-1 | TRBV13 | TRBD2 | CASSFTSGGYEQFF | TGTGCCAGCAGCTTCACTAGCGGGGGGTATGAGCAGTTCTTC
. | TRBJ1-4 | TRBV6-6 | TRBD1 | CASSSPGQGNEKLFF | TGTGCCAGCAGCTCACCGGGACAGGGGAATGAAAAACTGTTTTTT
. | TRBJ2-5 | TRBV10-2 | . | CASNNRGRIETQYF | TGCGCCAGCAATAATCGGGGGCGCATAGAGACCCAGTACTTC
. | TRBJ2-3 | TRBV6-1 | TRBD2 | CASSRASGGDTQYF | TGTGCCAGCAGTCGCGCTAGCGGGGGTGATACGCAGTATTTT
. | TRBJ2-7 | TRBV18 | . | CASSPSLGNEQYF | TGTGCCAGCTCACCGTCCTTAGGAAACGAGCAGTACTTC
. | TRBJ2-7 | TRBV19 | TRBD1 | CASSTYGQGFYEQYF | TGTGCCAGTAGTACCTATGGACAGGGATTCTACGAGCAGTACTTC
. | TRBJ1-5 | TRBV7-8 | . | CASSLDMSRQLLHSNQPQHF | TGTGCCAGCAGCTTAGATATGTCGCGGCAGCTTCTACATAGCAATCAGCCCCAGCATTTT
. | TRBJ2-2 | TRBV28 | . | CASSLPTGLFEGTGELFF | TGTGCCAGCAGTTTACCTACAGGTCTATTTGAGGGCACCGGGGAGCTGTTTTTT
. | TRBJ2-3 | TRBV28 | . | CASRSSGPRTDTQYF | TGTGCCAGCAGGTCGAGCGGTCCTCGCACAGATACGCAGTATTTT
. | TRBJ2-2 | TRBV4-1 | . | CASSQELTSSGELFF | TGCGCCAGCAGCCAAGAACTGACTAGTTCCGGGGAGCTGTTTTTT
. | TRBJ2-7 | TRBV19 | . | CASSIRDGLYEQYF | TGTGCCAGTAGTATTAGGGACGGATTATACGAGCAGTACTTC
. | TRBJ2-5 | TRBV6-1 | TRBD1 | CASRDDREIETQYF | TGTGCCAGCAGAGACGACAGGGAAATAGAGACCCAGTACTTC
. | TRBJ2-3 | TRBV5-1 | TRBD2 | CASSFSGGGADTQYF | TGCGCCAGCAGCTTTAGCGGGGGCGGGGCAGATACGCAGTATTTT
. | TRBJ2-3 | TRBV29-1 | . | CSVCPRGSSDTQYF | TGCAGCGTCTGCCCCAGGGGAAGCTCAGATACGCAGTATTTT
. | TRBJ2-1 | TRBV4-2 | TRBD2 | CASSQELATQNEQFF | TGTGCCAGCAGCCAAGAACTAGCGACACAGAATGAGCAGTTCTTC
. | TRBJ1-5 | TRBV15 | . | CATSREFRGGTEPQHF | TGTGCCACCAGCAGAGAGTTTAGGGGGGGAACTGAGCCCCAGCATTTT
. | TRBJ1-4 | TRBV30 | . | CAWRTNEKLFF | TGTGCCTGGAGGACTAATGAAAAACTGTTTTTT
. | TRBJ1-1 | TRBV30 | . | CAWSVMGAGGAFF | TGTGCCTGGAGTGTTATGGGAGCTGGAGGGGCTTTCTTT